This is a list of T cell receptor beta chains from one sample in a study of blood T cell repertoires in COVID-19. This table comes from immunoSEQ multiplex PCR, and its TCRdb copy is limited to in-frame clones, with some not included. Of tens of thousands of clones in the sample, roughly four fifths were seen once. The source material was peripheral blood. These receptor sequences come from a man in his fifties with COVID-19, enrolled during active disease. The CDR3 runs from the conserved cysteine through the conserved F or W. The order of the fields is D gene, V gene, clone size, J gene, CDR3 protein, CDR3 DNA. A D gene is named only where the DNA matches it firmly. A row's size may be missing; if present it is once, few, many or a size class.

TRBD1	TRBV5-5	once	TRBJ1-1	CASSPRTGADTEAFF	TGTGCCAGCAGCCCCCGGACAGGGGCGGACACTGAAGCTTTCTTT
-	TRBV10-2	-	TRBJ2-4	CATHGQGAKNIQYF	TGCGCCACCCACGGGCAGGGCGCCAAAAACATTCAGTACTTC
-	TRBV7-2	-	TRBJ2-7	CASSPSYEQYF	TGTGCCAGCAGCCCTTCCTACGAGCAGTACTTC
TRBD1	TRBV2	few	TRBJ2-5	CASSEGTGLQETQYF	TGTGCCAGCAGTGAAGGGACAGGGCTTCAAGAGACCCAGTACTTC
TRBD2	TRBV11-1	-	TRBJ2-7	CASSPGAGGAYEQYF	TGTGCCAGCAGCCCAGGAGCGGGAGGTGCCTACGAGCAGTACTTC
TRBD1	TRBV6-5	-	TRBJ1-1	CASSRDRENTEAFF	TGTGCCAGCAGCCGGGACAGGGAAAACACTGAAGCTTTCTTT
-	TRBV2	-	TRBJ1-1	CASSPNGPNEAFF	TGTGCCAGCAGTCCGAATGGGCCAAATGAAGCTTTCTTT
TRBD2	TRBV5-1	-	TRBJ2-7	CASSLGFGGSYEQYF	TGCGCCAGCAGCTTGGGGTTCGGGGGGAGCTACGAGCAGTACTTC
-	TRBV10-3	-	TRBJ1-4	CAISAGTTNEKLFF	TGTGCCATCAGTGCAGGAACAACTAATGAAAAACTGTTTTTT
TRBD1	TRBV27	-	TRBJ2-7	CASSRDRDLGEQYF	TGTGCCAGCAGTCGGGACAGGGATCTAGGCGAGCAGTACTTC
-	TRBV6-2/TRBV6-3	-	TRBJ2-5	CASSITFLGEEETQYF	TGTGCCAGCAGTATCACATTCCTAGGGGAGGAAGAGACCCAGTACTTC
-	TRBV6-5	few	TRBJ1-1	CASSYRDRRPNTEAFF	TGTGCCAGCAGTTACCGGGATAGGCGGCCGAACACTGAAGCTTTCTTT
TRBD1	TRBV2	-	TRBJ2-6	CASSEEGAGSSGANVLTF	TGTGCCAGCAGTGAAGAGGGGGCAGGGAGCTCTGGGGCCAACGTCCTGACTTTC